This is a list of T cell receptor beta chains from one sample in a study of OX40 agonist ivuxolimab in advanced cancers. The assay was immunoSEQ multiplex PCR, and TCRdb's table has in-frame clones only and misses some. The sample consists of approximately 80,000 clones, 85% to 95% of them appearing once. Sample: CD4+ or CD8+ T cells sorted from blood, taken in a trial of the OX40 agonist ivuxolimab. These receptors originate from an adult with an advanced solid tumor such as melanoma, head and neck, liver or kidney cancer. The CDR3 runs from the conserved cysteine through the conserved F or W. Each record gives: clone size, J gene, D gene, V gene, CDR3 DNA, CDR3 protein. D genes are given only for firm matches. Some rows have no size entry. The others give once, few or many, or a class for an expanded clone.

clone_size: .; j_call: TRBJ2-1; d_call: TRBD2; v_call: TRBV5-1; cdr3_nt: TGCGCCAGCAGCTACAGTCCGGGACTAGCGGGAGCCCAGCAGTTCTTC; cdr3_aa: CASSYSPGLAGAQQFF
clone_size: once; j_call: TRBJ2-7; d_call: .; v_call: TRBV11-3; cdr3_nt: TGTGCCAGCAGCTTAGGCCCCGGGCCTACCTACGAGCAGTACTTC; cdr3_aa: CASSLGPGPTYEQYF
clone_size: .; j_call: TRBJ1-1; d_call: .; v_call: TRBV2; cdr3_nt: TGTGCCAGCAGGGACAGCATGAACACTGAAGCTTTCTTT; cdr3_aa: CASRDSMNTEAFF
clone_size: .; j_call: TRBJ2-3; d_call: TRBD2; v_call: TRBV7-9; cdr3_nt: TGTGCCAGCAGCTCAGGACTAGCGGGAACTAGCACAGATACGCAGTATTTT; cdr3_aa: CASSSGLAGTSTDTQYF
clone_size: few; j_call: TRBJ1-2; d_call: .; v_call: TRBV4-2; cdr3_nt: TGTGCCAGCAGCCAAGATGGGACGACCTATGGCTACACCTTC; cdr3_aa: CASSQDGTTYGYTF
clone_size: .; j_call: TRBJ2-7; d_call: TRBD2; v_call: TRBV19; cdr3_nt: TGTGCCAGTAGTATTCGGGAGGGCCCCTACGAGCAGTACTTC; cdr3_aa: CASSIREGPYEQYF
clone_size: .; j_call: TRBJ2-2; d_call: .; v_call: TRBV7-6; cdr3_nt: TGTGCCAGCAGCTTAGGGGGGAACACCGGGGAGCTGTTTTTT; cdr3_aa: CASSLGGNTGELFF
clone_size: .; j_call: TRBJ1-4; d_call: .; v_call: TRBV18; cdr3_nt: TGTGCCAGCTCACCTCTACAGGGAGTTAATGAAAAACTGTTTTTT; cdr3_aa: CASSPLQGVNEKLFF
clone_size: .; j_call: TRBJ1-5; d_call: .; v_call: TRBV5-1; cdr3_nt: TGCGCCAGCAGCTCTCACGGGGACGGTGGACAGCCCCAGCATTTT; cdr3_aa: CASSSHGDGGQPQHF
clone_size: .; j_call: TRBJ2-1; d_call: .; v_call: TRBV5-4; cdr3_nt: TGTGCCAGCAGCTTGGACGGAAGATCCAGCTCCTACAATGAGCAGTTCTTC; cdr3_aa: CASSLDGRSSSYNEQFF
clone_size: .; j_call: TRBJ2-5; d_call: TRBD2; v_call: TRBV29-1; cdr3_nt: TGCAGCGTAAATGGGGGGGGTCAAGAGACCCAGTACTTC; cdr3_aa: CSVNGGGQETQYF
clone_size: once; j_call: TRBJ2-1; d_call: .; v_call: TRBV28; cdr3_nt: TGTGCCAGCAGTTTAGGGGCACTGAAGCAGTTCTTC; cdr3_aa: CASSLGALKQFF
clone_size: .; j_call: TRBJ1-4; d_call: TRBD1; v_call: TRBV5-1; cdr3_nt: TGCGCCAGCAGCCTAGACAGGGGACGGGTTGAAAAACTGTTTTTT; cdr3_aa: CASSLDRGRVEKLFF
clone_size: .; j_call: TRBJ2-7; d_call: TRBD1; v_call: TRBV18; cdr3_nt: TGTGCCAGCTCACCAGGGACAGGTTCCTACGAGCAGTACTTC; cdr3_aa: CASSPGTGSYEQYF
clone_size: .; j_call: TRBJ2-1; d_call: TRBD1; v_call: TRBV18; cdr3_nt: TGTGCCAGCTCACCAATTGGGACAGGGGACTACAATGAGCAGTTCTTC; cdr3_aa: CASSPIGTGDYNEQFF
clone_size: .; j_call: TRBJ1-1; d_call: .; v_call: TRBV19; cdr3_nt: TGTGCGAGGGGGATTGAAGCTTTCTTT; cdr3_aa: CARGIEAFF
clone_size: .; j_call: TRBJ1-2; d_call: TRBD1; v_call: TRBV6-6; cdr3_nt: TGTGCCAGCTCATTAACAGGGGGACTTAACTATGGCTACACCTTC; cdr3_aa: CASSLTGGLNYGYTF
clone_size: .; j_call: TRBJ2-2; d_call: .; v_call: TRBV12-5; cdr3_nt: TGTGCTAGTGGCAGGGGCGAGAACACCGGGGAGCTGTTTTTT; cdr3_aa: CASGRGENTGELFF
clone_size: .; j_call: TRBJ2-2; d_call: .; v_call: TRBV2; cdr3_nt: TGTGCCAGCACCATAGGTCCCGGGGAGCTGTTTTTT; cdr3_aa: CASTIGPGELFF
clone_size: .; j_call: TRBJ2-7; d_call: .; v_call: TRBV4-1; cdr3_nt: TGCGCCAGCAGCCAAGAGACAGGAGGACACTACGAGCAGTACTTC; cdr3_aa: CASSQETGGHYEQYF
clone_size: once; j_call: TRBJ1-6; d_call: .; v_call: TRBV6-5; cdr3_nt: TGTGCCAGCAGTTACTTCAGGGATGATTCACCCCTCCACTTT; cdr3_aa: CASSYFRDDSPLHF
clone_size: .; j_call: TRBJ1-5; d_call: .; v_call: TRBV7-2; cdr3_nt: TGTGCCAGCAGCTTAGTTAGCAATCAGCCCCAGCATTTT; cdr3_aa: CASSLVSNQPQHF
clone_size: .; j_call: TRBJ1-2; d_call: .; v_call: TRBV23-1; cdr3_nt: TGCGCCAGCAGTCGGTGGCTTAACTATGGCTACACCTTC; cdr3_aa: CASSRWLNYGYTF
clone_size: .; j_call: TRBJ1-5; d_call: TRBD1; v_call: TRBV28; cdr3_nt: TGTGCCAGCAGTTTCGGGACAGGGGGCTTTCAGCCCCAGCATTTT; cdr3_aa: CASSFGTGGFQPQHF
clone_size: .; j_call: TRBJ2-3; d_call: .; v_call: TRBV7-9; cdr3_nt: TGTGCCAGCAGCTTAGCGCTGCGGACTACCACAGATACGCAGTATTTT; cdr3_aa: CASSLALRTTTDTQYF
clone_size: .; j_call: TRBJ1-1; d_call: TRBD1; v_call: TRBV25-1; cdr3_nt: TGTGCCAGCAGTAAGTTCGGACAGGGGCTCACTGAAGCTTTCTTT; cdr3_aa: CASSKFGQGLTEAFF
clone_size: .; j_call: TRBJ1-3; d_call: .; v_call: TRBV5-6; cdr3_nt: TGTGCCAGCAGCTTCCAGGGGAATGGTGGAAACACCATATATTTT; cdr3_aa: CASSFQGNGGNTIYF
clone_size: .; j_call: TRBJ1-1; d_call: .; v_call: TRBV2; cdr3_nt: TGTGCCAGCAGTCTTGGGACGGGTGACACTGAAGCTTTCTTT; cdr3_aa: CASSLGTGDTEAFF
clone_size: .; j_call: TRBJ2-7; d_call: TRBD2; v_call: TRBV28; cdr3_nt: TGTGCCAGCAGTTCGAGGCTAGCGGGGGCCTCCTACGAGCAGTACTTC; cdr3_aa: CASSSRLAGASYEQYF
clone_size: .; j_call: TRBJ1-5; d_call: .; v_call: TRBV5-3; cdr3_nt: TGTGCCAGAAGCTCCAGCATATGGGATCAGCCCCAGCATTTT; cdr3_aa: CARSSSIWDQPQHF
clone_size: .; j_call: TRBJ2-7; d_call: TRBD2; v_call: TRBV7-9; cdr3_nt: TGTGCCAGCAGCTTTGGTAGCGGGAGCTACGAGCAGTACTTC; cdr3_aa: CASSFGSGSYEQYF
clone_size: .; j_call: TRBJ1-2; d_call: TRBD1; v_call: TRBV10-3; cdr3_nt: TGTGCCATCAGTGAGTCGGACAGGGGTGGCTATGGCTACACCTTC; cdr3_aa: CAISESDRGGYGYTF
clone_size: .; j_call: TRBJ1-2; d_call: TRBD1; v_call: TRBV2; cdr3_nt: TGTGCCAGCAATCCGGGACAGGGTGGTGGCTACACCTTC; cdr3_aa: CASNPGQGGGYTF
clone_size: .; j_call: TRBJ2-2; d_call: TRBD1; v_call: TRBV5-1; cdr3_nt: TGCGCCAGCAGCTTCCCTGGGACAGGGTCCGGGGAGCTGTTTTTT; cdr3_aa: CASSFPGTGSGELFF